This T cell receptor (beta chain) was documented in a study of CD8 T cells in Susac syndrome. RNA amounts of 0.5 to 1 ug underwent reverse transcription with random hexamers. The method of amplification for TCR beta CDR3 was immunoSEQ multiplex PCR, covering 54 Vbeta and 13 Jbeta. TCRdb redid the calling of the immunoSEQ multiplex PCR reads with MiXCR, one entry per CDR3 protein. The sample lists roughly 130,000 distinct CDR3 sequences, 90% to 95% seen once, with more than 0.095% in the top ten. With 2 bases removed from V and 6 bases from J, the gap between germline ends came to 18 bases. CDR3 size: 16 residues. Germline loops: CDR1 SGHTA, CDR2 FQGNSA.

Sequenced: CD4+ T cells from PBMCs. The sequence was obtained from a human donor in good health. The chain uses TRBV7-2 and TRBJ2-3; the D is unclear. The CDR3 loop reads CASSLRPSASTDTQYF. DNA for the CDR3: TGTGCCAGCAGCTTAAGACCCTCAGCCTCGACCGATACGCAGTATTTT.